The 32 T cell receptor beta chains presented below share a single source sample, sequenced in a study of cytomegalovirus exposure and HLA in healthy donors. The data were produced by immunoSEQ multiplex PCR, yet TCRdb's version contains in-frame clones alone and is incomplete. The sample yields 90,000 to 130,000 clones, around 90% seen once. Sequencing input: PBMCs. The origin of the receptors is a woman aged 18-29 years in good health and CMV-seronegative.

The chain carries TRBV19 and TRBJ2-5, with D possibly TRBD2 on 6 matching bases. V was shortened by 5 bases and J by 5 bases, with 12 bases between the two germline ends. The CDR3 totals 13 residues. The germline gives CDR1 LNHDA, CDR2 SQIVND (reference sequence). The CDR3 DNA reads TGTGCCAGTAGTTATGGGGCGGGGGAGACCCAGTACTTC. This codes for CASSYGAGETQYF.

The chain is built from TRBV27 and TRBJ1-5; 8 bases line up with TRBD1. The CDR3 runs to 14 residues. Germline V gene sequence: CDR1 MNHEY, CDR2 SMNVEV (reference sequence). The V segment lost 5 bases and the J segment 7 bases; nucleotides outside the gene matches: 7. Here the CDR3 reads CASSARTGPQPQHF. CDR3 DNA sequence: TGTGCCAGCAGTGCAAGGACAGGGCCCCAGCCCCAGCATTTT.

CDR3 sequence: CAWSPGGSTYEQYF. For the CDR3, the DNA is TGTGCCTGGTCTCCAGGTGGGAGCACCTACGAGCAGTACTTC. This chain uses TRBV30 with TRBJ2-7, with D perhaps matching TRBD2 (5 bases). The germline V gene has CDR1 GTSNPN and CDR2 SVGIG (reference sequence). V dropped 5 bases and J dropped 2 bases, with 16 bases sitting between them. This CDR3 is 14 amino acids long. The entire variable domain, with the rest obtained from reference TRBV30 and TRBJ2-7, is as follows: SQTIHQWPATLVQPVGSPLSLECTVEGTSNPNLYWYRQAAGRGLQLLFYSVGIGQISSEVPQNLSASRPQDRQFILSSKKLLLSDSGFYLCAWSPGGSTYEQYFGPGTRLTVT.

This clone was observed a single time. V gene TRBV7-8 combines with J gene TRBJ1-2, with 7 bases fitting TRBD1. The CDR3 is 16 amino acids. V lost 5 bases and J lost 3; bases outside the gene matches: 12. CDR1 and CDR2 (germline): SGHVS, FQNEAQ. CDR3 residues: CASSAVAGGGYYGYTF. CDR3 in DNA: TGTGCCAGCAGCGCAGTGGCAGGGGGAGGCTACTATGGCTACACCTTC.

V usage is TRBV5-6 and J usage is TRBJ1-1; 7 bases map to TRBD1. V dropped 2 bases and J dropped 0; count of bases not matched to a gene: 1. Germline lookup yields CDR1 SGHDT and CDR2 YYEEEE. This CDR3 contains 14 residues. The CDR3: CASSFRGLNTEAFF. CDR3 DNA: TGTGCCAGCAGCTTCAGGGGGTTGAACACTGAAGCTTTCTTT.

This chain joins TRBV7-2 and TRBJ2-5; D unclear. The V gene's germline CDR1 is SGHTA and CDR2 FQGNSA. Trimming shortened V by 4 bases and J by 0 bases, and 12 bases separated the two germline ends. The CDR3 consists of 15 residues. CDR3 nucleotide sequence: TGTGCCAGCAGCTCACACGTTAATAACCAAGAGACCCAGTACTTC. Protein product: CASSSHVNNQETQYF.

The V and J genes are TRBV11-1 and TRBJ2-7; TRBD1 matches 11 bases. CDR1 and CDR2 (germline): SGHAT, FQDESV (reference sequence). CDR3 length: 14 amino acids. V was clipped by 7 bases and J by 3 bases; unmatched bases: 5. CDR3 DNA: TGTGCCAGCAACCCCGGGACAGGGGGCTACGAGCAGTACTTC. It codes for CASNPGTGGYEQYF.

The chain joins TRBV7-8 to TRBJ1-2; 12 nucleotides line up with TRBD1. The CDR3 sequence is 15 residues long. Germline CDR1 is SGHVS and CDR2 is FQNEAQ. Germline trimming cut 5 bases from V and 7 bases from J; bases unmatched to any gene: 8. This CDR3 is CASSPRGQGAIGYTF. The DNA for the CDR3 is TGTGCCAGCAGCCCCCGGGGACAGGGGGCGATTGGCTACACCTTC.

V and J are TRBV9 and TRBJ2-1; D not certain. Germline-derived CDR1 and CDR2 are SGDLS and YYNGEE. The V and J ends lost 4 bases and 6 bases respectively, with 8 bases between them. This CDR3 contains 12 residues. This chain's CDR3 is CASSPRPNEQFF. CDR3 nucleotides: TGTGCCAGCAGCCCCCGTCCCAATGAGCAGTTCTTC.

Worth noting for this clone: Germline is not matched at one junction end, which may reflect a read error. The chain uses TRBV28 and TRBJ2-4, with D perhaps TRBD2 (5 bases). The CDR3 runs to 9 residues. Germline loops: CDR1 MDHEN, CDR2 SYDVKM. The CDR3 protein is CASKDFRHF. The CDR3 nucleotides read TGTGCCAGCAAGGACTTCAGACACTTC.

This CDR3 is CASSLDRGQDYGYTF. As DNA, the CDR3 is TGTGCCAGCAGTTTAGACAGGGGGCAGGACTATGGCTACACCTTC. V and J are TRBV27 and TRBJ1-2, with TRBD1 matching 10 bases. This CDR3 is built from 15 residues. CDR1 is MNHEY, CDR2 SMNVEV, per germline (reference sequence). With V trimmed by 2 bases and J by 3 bases, 3 bases remained unmatched.

This rearrangement joins TRBV7-9 to TRBJ1-3; no clear D gene. Germline CDR1 reads SEHNR; CDR2 reads FQNEAQ (reference sequence). V was cut by 2 bases and J by 0 bases, with 17 bases left in between. This CDR3 is built from 18 residues. The CDR3 DNA reads TGTGCCAGCAGCTTATCTATTATGAGCGATGACTCTGGAAACACCATATATTTT. It specifies CASSLSIMSDDSGNTIYF. The full variable domain, completed using reference TRBV7-9 and TRBJ1-3, is DTGVSQNPRHKITKRGQNVTFRCDPISEHNRLYWYRQTLGQGPEFLTYFQNEAQLEKSRLLSDRFSAERPKGSFSTLEIQRTEQGDSAMYLCASSLSIMSDDSGNTIYFGEGSWLTVV.

Only one count was recorded for this clone. The rearrangement joins TRBV25-1 to TRBJ1-5; TRBD1 is a possible D gene (6 bases). CDR1 is MGHDK and CDR2 is SYGVNS in the germline V gene. This CDR3 has 14 residues. With 4 bases removed from V and 7 bases from J, the gap between germline ends came to 14 bases. The CDR3 spells CASSADSFFQPQHF. CDR3 coding DNA: TGTGCCAGCAGTGCGGACAGCTTTTTCCAGCCCCAGCATTTT.

The V gene is TRBV19, the J gene TRBJ2-2; 10 bases agree with TRBD2. With 6 bases clipped from V and 5 bases from J, the junction kept 6 bases outside the gene matches. Germline-derived CDR1 and CDR2 are LNHDA and SQIVND (reference sequence). This CDR3 region has 15 residues. The chain's CDR3 is CASRKAGGGTGELFF. CDR3 DNA sequence: TGTGCCAGTAGAAAAGCGGGAGGGGGAACCGGGGAGCTGTTTTTT.

This chain joins TRBV5-1 and TRBJ1-5, with 7 bases aligning to TRBD1. The J segment lost 6 bases and the V segment lost 3 bases, leaving 9 bases of the junction unmatched. Germline assignment: CDR1 SGHRS and CDR2 YFSETQ. The CDR3 spans 15 residues. CDR3 sequence: CASSWGTAVGQPQHF. DNA of the CDR3: TGCGCCAGCAGCTGGGGGACAGCCGTCGGTCAGCCCCAGCATTTT.

The rearrangement joins TRBV7-8 to TRBJ1-2; 7 nucleotides align to TRBD1. Germline CDR1 SGHVS, CDR2 FQNEAQ. The length of the CDR3 is 17 residues. J gave up 4 bases and V 1 base, and 12 bases lay outside the gene matches. In DNA, the CDR3 is TGTGCCAGCAGCTTAGGGGACAGCCTTTTGTCTGGCTATGGCTACACCTTC. Translated, it gives CASSLGDSLLSGYGYTF.

The chain employs TRBV6-5 and TRBJ1-2, with 8 nucleotides matching TRBD1. Germline V gene data show CDR1 as MNHEY and CDR2 as SVGAGI. The V and J ends lost 4 bases and 8 bases, in that order; junction bases with no gene match: 9. The CDR3 has 14 amino acids. CDR3 sequence reads: CASSSLTGVTGYTF. The CDR3 coding sequence is TGTGCCAGCAGTTCCCTGACAGGGGTGACGGGCTACACCTTC.

The V gene is TRBV5-1, the J gene TRBJ2-5, with TRBD2 identical over 13 bases. Trimming cost V 4 bases and J 4 bases; bases outside gene matches: 7. The CDR3 covers 16 residues. Per germline, CDR1 SGHRS and CDR2 YFSETQ. CDR3 sequence: CASSQGTSGIRETQYF. DNA for the CDR3: TGCGCCAGCAGCCAGGGGACTAGCGGGATTCGAGAGACCCAGTACTTC.

The chain has TRBV29-1 and TRBJ2-1; possible D gene TRBD2, 6 bases. From germline, CDR1 is SQVTM and CDR2 ANQGSEA. The CDR3 consists of 12 residues. Between the trimmed V and J ends, which lost 4 bases and 8 bases, there was a span of 12 bases. The DNA for the CDR3 is TGCAGCGTTGGCGGGATAGGCGATGAGCAGTTCTTC. Its protein product is CSVGGIGDEQFF.

The rearrangement links TRBV18 to TRBJ2-2; no firm D call. CDR1 KGHSH and CDR2 LQKENI come from the germline V gene. V was clipped by 4 bases and J by 1 base, with 10 bases between them. The CDR3 has 15 residues. CDR3 residues: CASSQLNLNTGELFF. The CDR3 DNA is TGTGCCAGCTCACAACTGAACCTGAACACCGGGGAGCTGTTTTTT.

J is TRBJ2-3 and V is TRBV7-6; TRBD2 matches 12 bases. V gave up 1 base and J gave up 2 bases; unmatched junction bases: 10. Germline CDR1 SGHVS, CDR2 FNYEAQ. There are 19 residues in the CDR3. This CDR3 is CASSLGSGGLAGHTDTQYF. The CDR3 DNA sequence: TGTGCCAGCAGCTTAGGTTCAGGAGGACTAGCGGGACACACAGATACGCAGTATTTT.

V and J are TRBV7-3 and TRBJ2-1; a possible D gene is TRBD1 (6 bases). V lost 5 bases, J lost 8 bases, and 10 bases lay in between. The CDR3 is made up of 12 amino acids. Germline V lookup: CDR1 SGHTA, CDR2 FQGTGA. Here the CDR3 DNA reads TGTGCCAGCAGCAGAACAGGGTATGAGCAGTTCTTC. Amino acids: CASSRTGYEQFF.

This clone was seen only once. This rearrangement joins TRBV7-2 to TRBJ1-1; 10 bases map to TRBD1. Germline-derived CDR1 and CDR2 are SGHTA and FQGNSA. V was pared by 6 bases and J by 4 bases, with 14 bases of the junction left unmatched. The CDR3 runs 17 residues. CDR3 nucleotides: TGTGCCAGCAGTCCTACCGGGACAGGGGCCTGGGGCACTGAAGCTTTCTTT. Protein: CASSPTGTGAWGTEAFF.

The chain uses TRBV5-4 and TRBJ2-6; 11 bases fit TRBD1. The CDR3 is 20 amino acids. The germline V gene has CDR1 SGHNT and CDR2 YYREEE (reference sequence). With V trimmed by 4 bases and J by 0 bases, 12 bases remained unmatched. CDR3 protein: CASSVAIGQGAVSGANVLTF. The CDR3 DNA reads as TGTGCCAGCAGCGTAGCGATTGGACAGGGGGCGGTCTCTGGGGCCAACGTCCTGACTTTC.

V usage is TRBV19 and J usage is TRBJ1-5; 11 nucleotides match TRBD1. Trimming at V came to 6 bases and at J to 7 bases, leaving 11 bases not matched to a gene. Germline loops: CDR1 LNHDA, CDR2 SQIVND (reference sequence). The CDR3 runs 16 residues. CDR3 sequence: CASRLSRDRGNQPQHF. The CDR3 region has the DNA TGTGCCAGTAGGCTAAGCCGGGACAGGGGGAACCAGCCCCAGCATTTT.

This rearrangement joins TRBV7-9 to TRBJ1-1; D unresolved. Deletions cut 5 bases from V and 5 bases from J, with 9 bases between. Germline CDR1 SEHNR, CDR2 FQNEAQ (reference sequence). The length of the CDR3 is 12 residues. The CDR3: CASSRMETEAFF. CDR3 nucleotides: TGTGCCAGCAGCCGAATGGAGACTGAAGCTTTCTTT.

The V gene is TRBV7-2, the J gene TRBJ1-2; D is uncertain. The germline V gene encodes CDR1 SGHTA and CDR2 FQGNSA. The CDR3 sequence is 13 residues long. V lost 0 bases and J lost 3, with 5 bases in between. The CDR3 loop is CASSLAVDYGYTF. As DNA, the CDR3 is TGTGCCAGCAGCTTAGCGGTAGACTATGGCTACACCTTC.

This chain uses TRBV2 with TRBJ1-3, with a possible D match to TRBD1 (6 bases). CDR1 and CDR2 (germline): SNHLY, FYNNEI. Trimming cost V 7 bases and J 2 bases, with 12 bases left between them. The CDR3 length is 14 residues. This chain's CDR3 is CASIGAGAGNTIYF. CDR3 nucleotide sequence: TGTGCCAGCATCGGCGCAGGGGCTGGAAACACCATATATTTT. The entire variable domain, with the rest obtained from reference TRBV2 and TRBJ1-3, is as follows: EPEVTQTPSHQVTQMGQEVILRCVPISNHLYFYWYRQILGQKVEFLVSFYNNEISEKSEIFDDQFSVERPDGSNFTLKIRSTKLEDSAMYFCASIGAGAGNTIYFGEGSWLTVV.

The chain is built from TRBV7-9 and TRBJ2-7, with 9 nucleotides matching TRBD2. CDR1 and CDR2 from the germline V gene are SEHNR and FQNEAQ (reference sequence). The J segment lost 3 bases and the V segment lost 5 bases, leaving 8 bases of the junction unmatched. The CDR3 is 15 residues long. Here the CDR3 reads CASSPFGLANYEQYF. The CDR3 coding sequence is TGTGCCAGCAGCCCTTTTGGACTAGCGAACTACGAGCAGTACTTC.

CDR3 sequence reads: CASRSQNREGWETQYF. Written as DNA, the CDR3 is TGTGCCAGCAGGTCACAGAATCGGGAGGGGTGGGAGACCCAGTACTTC. The chain recombines TRBV25-1 with TRBJ2-5, with 8 bases fitting TRBD2. V gave up 6 bases and J gave up 5 bases; unmatched junction bases: 14. The CDR3 spans 16 residues. Germline CDR1 reads MGHDK; CDR2 reads SYGVNS.

This chain connects TRBV28 to TRBJ2-7; 7 bases align to TRBD1. Looked up from germline, CDR1 is MDHEN and CDR2 is SYDVKM. V shed 8 bases and J 0 bases; nucleotides not matched to a gene: 7. This CDR3 contains 14 residues. The CDR3 reads CASLSWDSSYEQYF. The CDR3 bases are TGTGCCAGCCTTAGTTGGGACAGCTCCTACGAGCAGTACTTC.

This clone was detected a few times. The V and J genes are TRBV5-5 and TRBJ1-5; the D is unclear. Germline CDR1 is SGHKS and CDR2 is YYEKEE (reference sequence). The CDR3 totals 14 residues. The V gene lost 4 bases and the J gene lost 1 base, with 9 bases spanning the gap. The CDR3 DNA is TGTGCCAGCAGCCCTACAGAAAGCAATCAGCCCCAGCATTTT. Protein product: CASSPTESNQPQHF.